This T cell receptor (beta chain) was profiled in a study of breast tumors, draining lymph nodes, adjacent tissues. CDR1 SNHLY and CDR2 FYNNEI come from the germline V gene. The CDR3 consists of 15 residues. With 6 bases clipped from V and 3 bases from J, the junction kept 7 bases outside the gene matches. MiXCR was run by TCRdb on the multiplex PCR reads, yielding one entry per CDR3 protein. The data hold more than 250,000 distinct CDR3 sequences, with over 25% observed a single time. Study-wide points: Findings are consistent with lymph node origin and intratumoral expansion of most tumor T cells. Compared with basal-like, luminal-like tumors shared significantly more repertoire with nontumor tissue. That most tumor T cells come from lymph nodes remained unproven. Tumor TCR diversity was below lymph nodes but above nontumor tissue.

Axillary draining lymph nodes of breast cancer patients supplied the node samples. Details on this clonotype: Its matching antigen is unknown.

This sequence was found in a female donor with breast cancer. Some clones in this sample may be carry-over from other donors' samples. Input material: axillary lymph node tissue. The gene calls are TRBV2 and TRBJ2-1; 8 nucleotides align to TRBD1. Here the CDR3 reads CASRSGQGDYNEQFF. The CDR3 coding sequence is TGTGCCAGCAGATCAGGACAGGGCGACTACAATGAGCAGTTCTTC.